This entry is about one T cell receptor beta chain. What it binds is unknown. The CDR3 totals 17 residues. Trimming took off 2 bases at V and 0 bases at J, with 15 bases between the two ends. CDR1 and CDR2 from the germline V gene are KGHSH and LQKENI. The sample belongs to a study of graft-versus-host responses after intestinal transplantation. About the study: Transplants were multivisceral, liver-intestinal, or isolated intestinal. General study findings and limits: GvH clones detected in recipient marrow included some appearing first in ileum or blood.

Repertoires were generated with immunoSEQ multiplex PCR, while TCRdb's copy carries only in-frame clones and drops some. The repertoire has about 88,000 clones, around 90% of them found once; the top ten carry approximately 0.35%. The rearrangement joins TRBV18 to TRBJ2-3; D is perhaps TRBD1 (5 bases). The sample was unstimulated CD4+ T cells sorted from spleen or lymph node cells, taken before transplant. The source of this sequence is a human donor who was the organ donor for an intestinal transplant. In DNA form, the CDR3 reads TGTGCCAGCTCACCATTTGACAGCGTCCTTAGCACAGATACGCAGTATTTT. Amino acid sequence: CASSPFDSVLSTDTQYF.